Here is one TCR beta chain with its context. These data originate in a study of blood T cells in healthy people across ages. The CDR3 sequence is 15 residues long. Trimming took 1 base from V and 4 from J; bases not matched to a gene: 7. Germline V gives CDR1 SGHRS, CDR2 YFSETQ. A second 7 to 11 cycle PCR used barcoded and J-beta primers. TCRdb independently ran MiXCR on the 5' RACE reads; one entry per CDR3 protein. The table records about 1.5 million distinct CDR3 sequences, roughly 43% of them present only once. V is TRBV5-1 and J is TRBJ2-5, with 7 bases fitting TRBD1. The receptor's source is a woman aged 18-29 years in good health. Sequenced material: blood. CDR3 loop: CASSLQGVSRETQYF. The CDR3 nucleotides read TGCGCCAGCAGCTTGCAGGGGGTCTCTCGAGAGACCCAGTACTTC.